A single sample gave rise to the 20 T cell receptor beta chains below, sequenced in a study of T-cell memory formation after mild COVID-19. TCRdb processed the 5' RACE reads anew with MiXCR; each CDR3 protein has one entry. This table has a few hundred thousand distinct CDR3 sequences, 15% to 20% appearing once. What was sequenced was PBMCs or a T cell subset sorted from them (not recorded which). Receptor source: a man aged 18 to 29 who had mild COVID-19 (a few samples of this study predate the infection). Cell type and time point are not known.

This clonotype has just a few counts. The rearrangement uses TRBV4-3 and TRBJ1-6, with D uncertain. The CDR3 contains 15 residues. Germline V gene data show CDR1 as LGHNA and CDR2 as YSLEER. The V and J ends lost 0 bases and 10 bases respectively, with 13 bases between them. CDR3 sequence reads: CASSQEVGLGSPLHF. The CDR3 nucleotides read TGCGCCAGCAGCCAAGAAGTGGGTTTGGGCTCACCCCTCCACTTT.

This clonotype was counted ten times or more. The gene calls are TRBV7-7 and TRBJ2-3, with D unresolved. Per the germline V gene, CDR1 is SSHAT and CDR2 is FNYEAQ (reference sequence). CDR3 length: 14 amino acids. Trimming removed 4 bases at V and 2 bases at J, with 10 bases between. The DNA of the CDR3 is TGTGCCAGCAGCTCTCTATCAAACACAGATACGCAGTATTTT. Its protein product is CASSSLSNTDTQYF.

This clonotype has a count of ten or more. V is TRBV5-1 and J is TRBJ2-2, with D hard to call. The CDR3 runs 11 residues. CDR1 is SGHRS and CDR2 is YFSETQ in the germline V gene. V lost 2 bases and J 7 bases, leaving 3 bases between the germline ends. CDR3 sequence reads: CASSFYGELFF. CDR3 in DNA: TGCGCCAGCAGCTTTTACGGGGAGCTGTTTTTT.

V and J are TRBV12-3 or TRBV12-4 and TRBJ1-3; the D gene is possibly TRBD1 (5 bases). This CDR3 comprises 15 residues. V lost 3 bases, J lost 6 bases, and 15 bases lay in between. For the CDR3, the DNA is TGTGCCAGCAGTTTGACAGCCTTACCCGTAAACACCATATATTTT. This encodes CASSLTALPVNTIYF.

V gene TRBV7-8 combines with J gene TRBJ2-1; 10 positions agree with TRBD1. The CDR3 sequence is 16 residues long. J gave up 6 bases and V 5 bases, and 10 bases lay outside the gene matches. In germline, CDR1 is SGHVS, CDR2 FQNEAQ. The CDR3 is CASSARGQGDTNEQFF. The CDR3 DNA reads TGTGCCAGCAGCGCCCGTGGACAGGGGGACACCAATGAGCAGTTCTTC.

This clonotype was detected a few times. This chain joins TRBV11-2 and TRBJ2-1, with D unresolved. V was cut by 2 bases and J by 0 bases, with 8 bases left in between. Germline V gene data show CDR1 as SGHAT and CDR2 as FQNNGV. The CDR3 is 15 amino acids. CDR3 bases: TGTGCCAGCAGCTTACTCTTGAGCTCCTACAATGAGCAGTTCTTC. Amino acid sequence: CASSLLLSSYNEQFF.

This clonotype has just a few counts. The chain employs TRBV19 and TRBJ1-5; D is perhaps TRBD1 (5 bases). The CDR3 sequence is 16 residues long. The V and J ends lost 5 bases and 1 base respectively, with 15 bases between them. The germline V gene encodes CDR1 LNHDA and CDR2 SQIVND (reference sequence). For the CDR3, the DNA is TGTGCCAGTAGTCCTGACAGCTTGGGCAGCAATCAGCCCCAGCATTTT. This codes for CASSPDSLGSNQPQHF.

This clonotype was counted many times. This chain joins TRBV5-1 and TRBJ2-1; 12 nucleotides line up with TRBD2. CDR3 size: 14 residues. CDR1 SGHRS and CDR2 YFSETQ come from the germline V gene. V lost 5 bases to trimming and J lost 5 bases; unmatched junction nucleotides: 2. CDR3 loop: CASSRLAGDNEQFF. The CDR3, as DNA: TGCGCCAGCAGTAGACTAGCGGGGGACAATGAGCAGTTCTTC.

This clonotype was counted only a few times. CDR3 amino acids: CASSVLGGPLYNEQFF. In DNA form, the CDR3 reads TGTGCCAGCAGCGTCTTAGGCGGGCCTCTCTACAATGAGCAGTTCTTC. V usage is TRBV7-8 and J usage is TRBJ2-1; D might be TRBD2 (5 bases). The CDR3 sequence is 16 residues long. Germline CDR1 SGHVS, CDR2 FQNEAQ. V lost 5 bases and J lost 3, with 17 bases in between.

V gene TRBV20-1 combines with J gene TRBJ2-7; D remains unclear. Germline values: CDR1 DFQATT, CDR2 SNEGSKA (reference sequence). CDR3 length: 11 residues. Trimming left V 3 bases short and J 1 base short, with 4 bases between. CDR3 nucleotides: TGCAGTGCTAGCCAGTCCTACGAGCAGTACTTC. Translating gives CSASQSYEQYF.

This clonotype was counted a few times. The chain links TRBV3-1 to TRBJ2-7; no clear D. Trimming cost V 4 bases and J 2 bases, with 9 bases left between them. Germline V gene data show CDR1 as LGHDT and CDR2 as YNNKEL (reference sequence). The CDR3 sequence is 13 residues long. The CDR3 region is CASSLWQTYEQYF. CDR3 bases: TGTGCCAGCAGCCTGTGGCAGACCTACGAGCAGTACTTC.

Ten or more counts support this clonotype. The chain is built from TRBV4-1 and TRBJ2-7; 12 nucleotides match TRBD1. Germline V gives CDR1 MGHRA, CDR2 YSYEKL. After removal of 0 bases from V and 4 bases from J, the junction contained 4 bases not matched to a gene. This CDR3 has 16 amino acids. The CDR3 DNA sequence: TGCGCCAGCAGCCAAGATTGGGACAGGGGGCGATACGAGCAGTACGTC. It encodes CASSQDWDRGRYEQYV.

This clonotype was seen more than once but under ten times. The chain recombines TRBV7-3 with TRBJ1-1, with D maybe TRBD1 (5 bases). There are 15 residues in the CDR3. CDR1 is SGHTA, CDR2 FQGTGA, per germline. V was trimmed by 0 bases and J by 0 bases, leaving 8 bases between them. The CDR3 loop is CASSLTAGMNTEAFF. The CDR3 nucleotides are TGTGCCAGCAGCTTAACGGCAGGGATGAACACTGAAGCTTTCTTT.

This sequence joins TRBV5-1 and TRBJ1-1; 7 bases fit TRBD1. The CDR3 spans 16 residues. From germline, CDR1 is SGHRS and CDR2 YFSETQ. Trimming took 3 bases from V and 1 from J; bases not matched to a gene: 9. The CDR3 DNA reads TGCGCCAGCAGCTCCGGTCCCGGGACAGCGAACACTGAAGCTTTCTTT. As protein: CASSSGPGTANTEAFF. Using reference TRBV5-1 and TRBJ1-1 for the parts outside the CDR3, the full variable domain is KAGVTQTPRYLIKTRGQQVTLSCSPISGHRSVSWYQQTPGQGLQFLFEYFSETQRNKGNFPGRFSGRQFSNSRSEMNVSTLELGDSALYLCASSSGPGTANTEAFFGQGTRLTVV.

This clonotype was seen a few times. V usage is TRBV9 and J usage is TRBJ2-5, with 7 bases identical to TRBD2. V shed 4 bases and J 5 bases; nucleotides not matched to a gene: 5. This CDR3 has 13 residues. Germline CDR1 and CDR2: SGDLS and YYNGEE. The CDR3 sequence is CASSKDGGETQYF. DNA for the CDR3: TGTGCCAGCAGCAAGGACGGGGGGGAGACCCAGTACTTC.

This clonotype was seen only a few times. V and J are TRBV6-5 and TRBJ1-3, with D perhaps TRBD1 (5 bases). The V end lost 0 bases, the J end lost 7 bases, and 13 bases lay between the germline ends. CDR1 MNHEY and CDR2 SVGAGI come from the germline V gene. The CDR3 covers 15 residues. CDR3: CASSYSRQGANTIYF. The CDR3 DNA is TGTGCCAGCAGTTACTCGAGGCAGGGTGCGAACACCATATATTTT.

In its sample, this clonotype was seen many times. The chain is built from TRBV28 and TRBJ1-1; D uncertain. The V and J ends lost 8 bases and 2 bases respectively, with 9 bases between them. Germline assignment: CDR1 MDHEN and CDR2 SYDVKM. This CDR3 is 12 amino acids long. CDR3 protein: CASESVNTEAFF. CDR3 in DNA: TGTGCCAGCGAGTCAGTAAACACTGAAGCTTTCTTT.

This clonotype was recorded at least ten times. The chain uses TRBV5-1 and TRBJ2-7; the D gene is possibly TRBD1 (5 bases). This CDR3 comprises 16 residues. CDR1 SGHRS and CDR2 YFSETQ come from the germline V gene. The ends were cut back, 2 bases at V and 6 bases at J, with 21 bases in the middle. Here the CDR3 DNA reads TGCGCCAGCAGCTTCGCACGCGGCCAGGGCAGCCGCGAGCAGTACTTC. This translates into CASSFARGQGSREQYF.

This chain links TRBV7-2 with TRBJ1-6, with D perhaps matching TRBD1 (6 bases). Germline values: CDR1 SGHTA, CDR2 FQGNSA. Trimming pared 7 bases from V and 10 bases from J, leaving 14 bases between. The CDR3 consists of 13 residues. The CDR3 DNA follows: TGTGCCAGCACCCGAGGGGGGTGGTCACCCCTCCACTTT. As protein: CASTRGGWSPLHF.

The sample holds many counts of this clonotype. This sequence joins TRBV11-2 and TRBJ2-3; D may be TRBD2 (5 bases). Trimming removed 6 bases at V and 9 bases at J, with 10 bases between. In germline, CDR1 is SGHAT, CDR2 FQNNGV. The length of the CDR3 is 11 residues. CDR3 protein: CASSLAGTQYF. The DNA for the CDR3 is TGTGCCAGCAGTCTAGCAGGCACGCAGTATTTT.